The T cell receptor beta chain described here comes from a study of shared clonotypes between healthy human individuals. Points from the study as a whole: Rarefaction curves obtained for sorted subsets showed sequencing incomplete despite large depth. Naive subsets usually exceeded memory subsets in estimated richness. A few donors had approximately 4.6% of their naive CD4 clonotypes in common.

A note on this clone: Its cognate antigen is unknown.

CD4+ cells yielded CD45RA+ naive and CD45RA-negative memory subsets. Profiling relied on immunoSEQ multiplex PCR, and the TCRdb table lists in-frame clones only, not all of them. Of 950,000 to 1,100,000 clones in the sample, 78% were seen once. Between the trimmed V and J ends, which lost 7 bases and 2 bases, there was a span of 11 bases. The CDR3 spans 13 residues. CDR1 KGHSH and CDR2 LQKENI come from the germline V gene. The chain employs TRBV18 and TRBJ2-5; no reliable D call. Material for sequencing was memory CD4+ T cells from PBMCs. Subset denoted: CD45RA-negative fraction. The TCR comes from a man aged 18-30 years in good health. Some clones in this sample may be carry-over from other donors' samples. This CDR3 is CASLRSSQETQYF. CDR3 in DNA: TGTGCCAGCTTAAGATCCTCACAAGAGACCCAGTACTTC.